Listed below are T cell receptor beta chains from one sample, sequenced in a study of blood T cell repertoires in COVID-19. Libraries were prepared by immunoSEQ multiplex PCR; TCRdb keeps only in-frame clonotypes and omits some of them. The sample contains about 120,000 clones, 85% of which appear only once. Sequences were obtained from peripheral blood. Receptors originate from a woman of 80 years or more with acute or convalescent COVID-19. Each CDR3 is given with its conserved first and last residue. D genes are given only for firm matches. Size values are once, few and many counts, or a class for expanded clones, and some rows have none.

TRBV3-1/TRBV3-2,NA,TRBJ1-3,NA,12,CASSQAGNTIYF,TGTGCCAGCAGCCAAGCAGGAAACACCATATATTTT
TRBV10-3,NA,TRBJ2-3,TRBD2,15,CAISTGGRVPDTQYF,TGTGCCATCAGCACCGGAGGGAGGGTGCCAGATACGCAGTATTTT
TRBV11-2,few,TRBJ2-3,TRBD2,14,CASSYGGAADTQYF,TGTGCCAGCTCTTACGGGGGGGCCGCAGATACGCAGTATTTT
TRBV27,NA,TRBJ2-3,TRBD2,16,CASGLRTSGGADTQYF,TGTGCCAGCGGACTCCGGACTAGCGGGGGGGCAGATACGCAGTATTTT
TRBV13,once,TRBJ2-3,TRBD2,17,CASSLVPSGGLTDTQYF,TGTGCCAGCAGCTTAGTTCCGTCGGGGGGGCTTACAGATACGCAGTATTTT
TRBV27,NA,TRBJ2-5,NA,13,CASSLGARETQYF,TGTGCCAGCAGTTTAGGGGCGAGAGAGACCCAGTACTTC
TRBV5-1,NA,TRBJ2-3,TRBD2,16,CASSLGIAGATDTQYF,TGCGCCAGCAGCTTGGGAATAGCGGGGGCCACAGATACGCAGTATTTT
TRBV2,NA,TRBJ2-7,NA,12,CASATEGYEQYF,TGTGCCAGCGCAACAGAAGGCTACGAGCAGTACTTC
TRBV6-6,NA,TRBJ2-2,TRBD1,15,CASSRQGANTGELFF,TGTGCCAGCAGTCGACAGGGGGCGAACACCGGGGAGCTGTTTTTT
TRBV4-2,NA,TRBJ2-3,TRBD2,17,CASSQERRSSGRDTQYF,TGTGCCAGCAGCCAAGAAAGGAGGTCTAGCGGGCGAGATACGCAGTATTTT
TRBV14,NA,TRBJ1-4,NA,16,CASSQGLLATNEKLFF,TGTGCCAGCAGCCAGGGCCTCCTTGCAACTAATGAAAAACTGTTTTTT
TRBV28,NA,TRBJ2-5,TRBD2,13,CASSLRGGGTQYF,TGTGCCAGCAGTTTGCGGGGGGGCGGGACCCAGTACTTC
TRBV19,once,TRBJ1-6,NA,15,CASSIRPGKRSPLHF,TGTGCCAGTAGTATTCGCCCGGGGAAACGATCACCCCTCCACTTT
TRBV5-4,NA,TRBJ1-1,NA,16,CASSLDHGAQNTEAFF,TGTGCCAGCAGCTTGGATCATGGGGCCCAGAACACTGAAGCTTTCTTT
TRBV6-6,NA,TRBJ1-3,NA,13,CASSYASGNTIYF,TGTGCCAGCAGTTATGCGTCTGGAAACACCATATATTTT
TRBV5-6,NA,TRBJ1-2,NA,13,CASSLHRNYGYTF,TGTGCCAGCAGCTTACACAGGAACTATGGCTACACCTTC
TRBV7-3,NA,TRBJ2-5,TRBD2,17,CASSTKPRLAVPETQYF,TGTGCCAGCAGCACAAAGCCCCGGCTAGCGGTGCCAGAGACCCAGTACTTC
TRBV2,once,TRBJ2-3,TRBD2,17,CASSEGASGGLTDTQYF,TGTGCCAGCAGTGAAGGTGCTAGCGGGGGGCTAACAGATACGCAGTATTTT
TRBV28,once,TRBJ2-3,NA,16,CASSSVWGPSSDTQYF,TGTGCCAGCAGTTCCGTCTGGGGGCCAAGCTCAGATACGCAGTATTTT
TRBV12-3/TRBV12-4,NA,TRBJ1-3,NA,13,CASTVAYGNTIYF,TGTGCCAGCACCGTAGCGTACGGAAACACCATATATTTT
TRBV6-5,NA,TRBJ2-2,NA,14,CASTWGANTGELFF,TGTGCCAGCACCTGGGGGGCGAACACCGGGGAGCTGTTTTTT
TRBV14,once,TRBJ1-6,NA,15,CASSQDAGRSSPLHF,TGTGCCAGCAGCCAAGACGCAGGGCGCAGCTCACCCCTCCACTTT
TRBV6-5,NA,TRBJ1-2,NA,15,CASSPRTQGLYGYTF,TGTGCCAGCAGTCCGCGAACGCAGGGGCTCTATGGCTACACCTTC
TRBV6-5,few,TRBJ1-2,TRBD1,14,CASSPRQGGYGYTF,TGTGCCAGCAGCCCCCGACAGGGCGGCTATGGCTACACCTTC
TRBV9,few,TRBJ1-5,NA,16,CASSVGGGAPDQPQHF,TGTGCCAGCAGCGTAGGTGGCGGGGCGCCTGATCAGCCCCAGCATTTT
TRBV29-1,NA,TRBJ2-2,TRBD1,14,CSVPGQGITGELFF,TGCAGCGTCCCGGGACAGGGCATCACCGGGGAGCTGTTTTTT
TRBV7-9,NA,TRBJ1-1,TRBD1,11,CASSERQGAFF,TGTGCCAGCAGTGAGAGACAGGGAGCTTTCTTT
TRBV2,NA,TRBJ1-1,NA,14,CASSELRVNTEAFF,TGTGCCAGCAGTGAACTCCGAGTGAACACTGAAGCTTTCTTT
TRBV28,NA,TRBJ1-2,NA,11,CASRENYGYTF,TGTGCCAGCAGAGAGAACTATGGCTACACCTTC
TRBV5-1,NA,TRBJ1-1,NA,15,CASSSLGQLNTEAFF,TGCGCCAGCAGCTCGCTAGGACAACTGAACACTGAAGCTTTCTTT
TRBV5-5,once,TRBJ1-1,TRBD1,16,CASSPTGAIMNTEAFF,TGTGCCAGCAGCCCAACAGGGGCGATAATGAACACTGAAGCTTTCTTT
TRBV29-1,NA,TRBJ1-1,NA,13,CSGANRRDTEAFF,TGCAGCGGGGCCAACAGGAGGGACACTGAAGCTTTCTTT
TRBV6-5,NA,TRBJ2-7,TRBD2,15,CASRQAGGSSYEQYF,TGTGCCAGCAGGCAAGCGGGGGGGAGCTCCTACGAGCAGTACTTC
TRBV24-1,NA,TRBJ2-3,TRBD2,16,CATSEAGGGRTDTQYF,TGTGCCACCAGTGAGGCTGGCGGGGGGCGAACAGATACGCAGTATTTT
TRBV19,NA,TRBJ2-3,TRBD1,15,CASSMQGVSTDTQYF,TGTGCCAGTAGTATGCAGGGGGTTAGCACAGATACGCAGTATTTT
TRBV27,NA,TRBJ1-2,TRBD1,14,CASSLAGGSYGYTF,TGTGCCAGCAGTTTGGCAGGGGGTAGCTATGGCTACACCTTC
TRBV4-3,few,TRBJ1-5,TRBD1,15,CASSQGQGLNQPQHF,TGCGCCAGCAGCCAAGGACAGGGTCTTAATCAGCCCCAGCATTTT
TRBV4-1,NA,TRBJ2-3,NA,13,CASSHQGTDTQYF,TGCGCCAGCAGCCACCAGGGCACAGATACGCAGTATTTT
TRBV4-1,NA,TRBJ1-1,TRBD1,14,CASSLSTGKGEAFF,TGCGCCAGCAGCCTATCGACAGGGAAAGGTGAAGCTTTCTTT
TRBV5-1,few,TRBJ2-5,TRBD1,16,CASSLWATTGGETQYF,TGCGCCAGCAGCTTATGGGCGACCACAGGGGGAGAGACCCAGTACTTC
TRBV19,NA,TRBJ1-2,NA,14,CASSQRQGDRGYTF,TGTGCCAGTAGCCAGAGGCAGGGTGATCGGGGCTACACCTTC
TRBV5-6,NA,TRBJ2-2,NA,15,CASSLQELLAGELFF,TGTGCCAGCAGCCTACAGGAACTTCTAGCCGGGGAGCTGTTTTTT
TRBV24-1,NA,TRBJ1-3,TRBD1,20,CATSDRGVSLDTQARNTIYF,TGTGCCACCAGTGACAGGGGGGTATCACTTGACACTCAGGCTAGGAACACCATATATTTT
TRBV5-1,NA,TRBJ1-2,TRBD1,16,CASSSSGTGENYGYTF,TGCGCCAGCAGCTCGAGCGGAACAGGGGAAAACTATGGCTACACCTTC
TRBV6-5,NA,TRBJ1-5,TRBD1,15,CASSTGTDSNQPQHF,TGTGCCAGCAGTACCGGGACAGATAGCAATCAGCCCCAGCATTTT
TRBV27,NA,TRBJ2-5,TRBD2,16,CASSFRQRGGQETQYF,TGTGCCAGCAGTTTTCGACAGCGGGGGGGCCAAGAGACCCAGTACTTC
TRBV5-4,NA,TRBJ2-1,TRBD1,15,CASSRGGEVRNEQFF,TGTGCCAGCAGCCGAGGGGGCGAAGTAAGGAATGAGCAGTTCTTC
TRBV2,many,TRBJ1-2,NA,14,CASSGPRHPYGYTF,TGTGCCAGCAGTGGGCCCAGACATCCCTATGGCTACACCTTC
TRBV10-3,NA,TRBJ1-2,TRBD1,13,CAISRDRDYGYTF,TGTGCCATCAGCCGGGACAGGGACTATGGCTACACCTTC
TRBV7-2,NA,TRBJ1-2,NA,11,CASSLYGGYTF,TGTGCCAGCAGCTTATATGGCGGCTACACCTTC
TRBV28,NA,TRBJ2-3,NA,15,CASTPGGTFGGTQYF,TGTGCCAGCACCCCAGGAGGGACTTTCGGGGGTACGCAGTATTTT
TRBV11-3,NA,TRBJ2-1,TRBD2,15,CASSLGGDYNNEQFF,TGTGCCAGCAGCTTGGGCGGGGACTATAACAATGAGCAGTTCTTC
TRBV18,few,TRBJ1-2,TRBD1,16,CASSPKIETGGYGYTF,TGTGCCAGCTCACCCAAAATCGAGACAGGGGGCTATGGCTACACCTTC